This T cell receptor beta chain was sequenced during a study of T cells after yellow fever vaccination. Study-level background: Libraries from low-cell-number fractions were prepared with the SMART-Seq v4 Ultra Low Input RNA kit.

This clonotype was seen only a few times. Its antigen is currently unknown. The 5'RACE template-switching step produced TCR cDNA and added a universal primer site and UMIs. MiXCR, run by TCRdb on the 5' RACE reads, gives a single entry per CDR3 protein. The table has more than 450,000 distinct CDR3 sequences, around a fifth seen once. The study's findings and limits: FACS-sorted repertoires could harbor abundant contaminating bulk-population clonotypes. Post-booster reappearance was seen for most primary-vaccination clones (nearly 97% CD4, about 90% CD8).

Here the sequenced sample was PBMCs, taken approximately 20 days after the first yellow fever vaccination. This clonotype originated in a man between 18 and 35 years old who received the YFV17D yellow fever vaccine.

The CDR3 DNA is TGTGCCAGCAAAGATTCGGACAGGGTCACAGATACGCAGTATTTT. Protein sequence: CASKDSDRVTDTQYF. The chain joins TRBV9 to TRBJ2-3; 8 bases are a match to TRBD1. This CDR3 has 15 residues. Germline V gene sequence: CDR1 SGDLS, CDR2 YYNGEE. J lost 2 bases, V lost 6 bases, and 8 bases had no gene match.